The 24 T cell receptor beta chains below come from one sample, sequenced in a study of T-cell memory formation after mild COVID-19. Each CDR3 protein gets one entry after TCRdb re-called the 5' RACE reads with MiXCR. Of roughly 380,000 distinct CDR3 sequences in the sample, around 28% were seen once. Sequenced: PBMCs or a T cell subset sorted from them (not recorded which). These receptor sequences come from an adult woman who had mild COVID-19 (a few samples of this study predate the infection). Cell type and time point are not known.

The rearrangement links TRBV9 to TRBJ1-2; D perhaps matches TRBD1 (5 bases). V was cut by 0 bases and J by 8 bases, with 17 bases left in between. CDR3 length: 15 amino acids. The germline CDR1 and CDR2 sequences are SGDLS and YYNGEE. This CDR3 is CASSVGSLERTGYTF. In nucleotides, the CDR3 is TGTGCCAGCAGCGTAGGTTCCCTCGAACGGACAGGCTACACCTTC.

V gene TRBV12-3 or TRBV12-4 combines with J gene TRBJ1-2, with unresolved D. V lost 7 bases and J lost 2, with 11 bases in between. The CDR3 runs to 13 residues. CDR3 DNA sequence: TGTGCCAGCACCAGGAATTTAAACTATGGCTACACCTTC. Translating it yields CASTRNLNYGYTF.

This clonotype was detected only a few times. The genes are TRBV29-1 and TRBJ2-2; D is ambiguous. V was pared by 4 bases and J by 4 bases, with 7 bases between. Germline CDR1 is SQVTM and CDR2 is ANQGSEA. The CDR3 is 12 amino acids. CDR3 loop: CSVVGVTGELFF. The CDR3 nucleotides are TGCAGCGTTGTTGGGGTCACCGGGGAGCTGTTTTTT.

There are a few counts of this clonotype. This chain uses TRBV2 with TRBJ2-7; D may be TRBD2 (6 bases). Trimming took off 8 bases at V and 2 bases at J, with 13 bases between the two ends. The CDR3 length is 13 residues. Germline CDR1 reads SNHLY; CDR2 reads FYNNEI. CDR3 loop: CASDPGVTYEQYF. In DNA form, the CDR3 reads TGTGCCAGCGACCCGGGAGTGACCTACGAGCAGTACTTC.

This clonotype was observed a handful of times. The chain is built from TRBV7-9 and TRBJ1-1, with unresolved D. The CDR3 is 14 amino acids. Between the trimmed V and J ends, which lost 6 bases and 1 base, there was a span of 12 bases. The germline gives CDR1 SEHNR, CDR2 FQNEAQ (reference sequence). In nucleotides, the CDR3 is TGTGCCAGCAGTGCCACTTACCAGAACACTGAAGCTTTCTTT. This codes for CASSATYQNTEAFF. The full variable domain, in which reference TRBV7-9 and TRBJ1-1 provide the parts outside the CDR3, is DTGVSQNPRHKITKRGQNVTFRCDPISEHNRLYWYRQTLGQGPEFLTYFQNEAQLEKSRLLSDRFSAERPKGSFSTLEIQRTEQGDSAMYLCASSATYQNTEAFFGQGTRLTVV.

The chain couples TRBV29-1 to TRBJ1-2, with D unresolved. The V gene's germline CDR1 is SQVTM and CDR2 ANQGSEA. V dropped 3 bases and J dropped 7 bases, with 12 bases sitting between them. This CDR3 comprises 12 residues. The CDR3 DNA is TGCAGCGTTGAGAGGGAGGCTCCTGGCTACACCTTC. It specifies CSVEREAPGYTF.

The chain couples TRBV5-5 to TRBJ2-7; 13 bases align to TRBD2. J lost 2 bases, V lost 4 bases, and 6 bases had no gene match. CDR3 length: 16 amino acids. Germline-derived CDR1 and CDR2 are SGHKS and YYEKEE (reference sequence). This CDR3 is CASSRGLAGEAYEQYF. The DNA of the CDR3 is TGTGCCAGCAGCCGAGGACTAGCGGGAGAGGCCTACGAGCAGTACTTC.

The V and J genes are TRBV20-1 and TRBJ2-5; maybe TRBD2 (7 bases). V lost 6 bases and J lost 0, with 17 bases in between. CDR1 and CDR2 from the germline V gene are DFQATT and SNEGSKA (reference sequence). CDR3 length equals 15 residues. CDR3 loop: CSAGRTEGYQETQYF. The CDR3 DNA sequence: TGCAGTGCCGGGAGGACAGAAGGGTACCAAGAGACCCAGTACTTC.

This CDR3 is CASSPRSGGGTGELFF. Written as DNA, the CDR3 is TGTGCCAGCAGCCCGCGTAGCGGGGGGGGGACCGGGGAGCTGTTTTTT. The V call is TRBV7-7, the J call TRBJ2-2; 11 bases map to TRBD2. Germline V gene sequence: CDR1 SSHAT, CDR2 FNYEAQ (reference sequence). The ends lost 5 bases at V and 5 bases at J; junction bases unmatched: 7. The CDR3 consists of 16 residues.

Written as DNA, the CDR3 is TGTGCCTGGAGCTGGGAGGGGTCCCACGAGCAGTACTTC. Amino acids: CAWSWEGSHEQYF. V gene TRBV30 combines with J gene TRBJ2-7, with TRBD2 matching 7 bases. The CDR3 length is 13 residues. Germline CDR1 is GTSNPN and CDR2 is SVGIG (reference sequence). V dropped 3 bases and J dropped 5; count of bases not matched to a gene: 7.

This clonotype was counted a few times. This sequence joins TRBV12-3 or TRBV12-4 and TRBJ2-5, with D possibly being TRBD2 (5 bases). V gave up 5 bases and J gave up 5 bases, with 15 bases separating them. The length of the CDR3 is 14 residues. The CDR3 bases are TGTGCCAGCAGTCTCGTTGAGGGCCGGGAGACCCAGTACTTC. It codes for CASSLVEGRETQYF.

J is TRBJ2-1 and V is TRBV20-1; 12 nucleotides align to TRBD2. V gave up 5 bases and J gave up 4 bases; unmatched junction bases: 6. Germline values: CDR1 DFQATT, CDR2 SNEGSKA (reference sequence). The CDR3 spans 15 residues. As DNA, the CDR3 is TGCAGTGCTCCCCTAGCGGGGGGGCGATACAATGAGCAGTTCTTC. Amino acids: CSAPLAGGRYNEQFF.

This clonotype was detected only a few times. The gene calls are TRBV7-9 and TRBJ2-5; D not certain. V was pared by 5 bases and J by 5 bases, with 21 bases between. The CDR3 has 16 amino acids. In germline, CDR1 is SEHNR, CDR2 FQNEAQ (reference sequence). The CDR3 DNA follows: TGTGCCAGCAGCCATGCTTTTTCCGGCAGTGGTGAGACCCAGTACTTC. Translated, it gives CASSHAFSGSGETQYF.

V and J are TRBV7-2 and TRBJ2-2, with 13 bases aligning to TRBD2. Germline CDR1 and CDR2: SGHTA and FQGNSA. The CDR3 spans 19 residues. Trimming cost V 5 bases and J 1 base; bases outside gene matches: 10. CDR3 nucleotide sequence: TGTGCCAGCAGCCTTGCACGACTAGCGGGAGGAGGGAACACCGGGGAGCTGTTTTTT. Translated, it gives CASSLARLAGGGNTGELFF.

This clonotype occurred a few times. The chain joins TRBV7-9 to TRBJ2-1, with TRBD2 identical over 10 bases. This CDR3 is 15 amino acids long. CDR1 and CDR2 (germline): SEHNR, FQNEAQ (reference sequence). With 5 bases clipped from V and 4 bases from J, the junction kept 5 bases outside the gene matches. The CDR3 DNA follows: TGTGCCAGCAGCCCGAGCGGGAGGGGTTACAATGAGCAGTTCTTC. Its translation: CASSPSGRGYNEQFF. The variable domain in full, with the rest retrieved from reference TRBV7-9 and TRBJ2-1, is DTGVSQNPRHKITKRGQNVTFRCDPISEHNRLYWYRQTLGQGPEFLTYFQNEAQLEKSRLLSDRFSAERPKGSFSTLEIQRTEQGDSAMYLCASSPSGRGYNEQFFGPGTRLTVL.

The chain couples TRBV24-1 to TRBJ1-5; maybe TRBD1 (6 bases). Germline V gene data show CDR1 as KGHDR and CDR2 as SFDVKD. The CDR3 covers 12 residues. V lost 12 bases, J lost 2 bases, and 10 bases lay in between. The CDR3 here is CASTGGNQPQHF. DNA for the CDR3: TGTGCCTCGACAGGCGGCAATCAGCCCCAGCATTTT.

This clonotype appeared a single time. The chain carries TRBV7-9 and TRBJ1-4, with 9 bases lining up with TRBD1. This CDR3 region has 16 residues. Losses at the gene ends were 2 bases for V and 5 bases for J; bases not matched to a gene: 6. CDR1 SEHNR and CDR2 FQNEAQ come from the germline V gene (reference sequence). CDR3 sequence reads: CASSLSHGTGNEKLFF. The CDR3 region has the DNA TGTGCCAGCAGCTTATCTCATGGGACAGGGAATGAAAAACTGTTTTTT. The entire variable domain, with the rest obtained from reference TRBV7-9 and TRBJ1-4, is as follows: DTGVSQNPRHKITKRGQNVTFRCDPISEHNRLYWYRQTLGQGPEFLTYFQNEAQLEKSRLLSDRFSAERPKGSFSTLEIQRTEQGDSAMYLCASSLSHGTGNEKLFFGSGTQLSVL.

This clonotype was found a few times. This chain uses TRBV12-3 or TRBV12-4 with TRBJ1-5; tentatively, D is TRBD1 (5 bases). V was cut by 3 bases and J by 3 bases, with 18 bases left in between. This CDR3 spans 17 amino acids. CDR3 nucleotide sequence: TGTGCCAGCAGTTTGACTTTTCCGACAGTATACAATCAGCCCCAGCATTTT. Amino acid sequence: CASSLTFPTVYNQPQHF.

This clonotype was counted only a few times. This CDR3 reads CAISETYEQYF. The CDR3 DNA reads as TGTGCCATCAGTGAAACCTACGAGCAGTACTTC. The gene calls are TRBV10-3 and TRBJ2-7; D call uncertain. Germline CDR1 reads ENHRY; CDR2 reads SYGVKD. This CDR3 region has 11 residues. Trimming took 3 bases from V and 2 from J, leaving 2 bases between them.

This sequence joins TRBV12-3 or TRBV12-4 and TRBJ2-7; no reliable D call. The CDR3 loop spans 13 amino acids. The germline V and J ends were trimmed by 3 bases and 3 bases, with 9 bases remaining between them. CDR3 amino acids: CASSFGPNYEQYF. DNA for the CDR3: TGTGCCAGCAGTTTTGGACCGAACTACGAGCAGTACTTC.

The V call is TRBV5-1, the J call TRBJ1-1; 7 bases fit TRBD1. The CDR3 has 15 amino acids. Trimming removed 1 base from V and 1 base from J; junction bases left unmatched: 4. CDR1 SGHRS and CDR2 YFSETQ come from the germline V gene. The CDR3 nucleotides are TGCGCCAGCAGCTTGCTACCAGGGGGGAACACTGAAGCTTTCTTT. Amino acids: CASSLLPGGNTEAFF.

As to this clonotype: Its ends do not fully match the called genes, so a read error is possible. This rearrangement joins TRBV10-3 to TRBJ1-1; 8 bases map to TRBD1. This CDR3 region has 14 residues. Germline-derived CDR1 and CDR2 are ENHRY and SYGVKD. Here the CDR3 reads CAISESDSATGGVF. The CDR3 DNA follows: TGTGCCATCAGTGAGTCGGATTCCGCCACAGGGGGTGTCTTT.

This chain links TRBV7-2 with TRBJ1-1; unclear D gene. The CDR3 has 12 amino acids. The V gene's germline CDR1 is SGHTA and CDR2 FQGNSA. Trimming left V 6 bases short and J 6 bases short, with 11 bases between. The CDR3 loop is CASSWVKPEAFF. In nucleotides, the CDR3 is TGTGCCAGCAGTTGGGTAAAACCTGAAGCTTTCTTT.

This clonotype was found a few times. This sequence joins TRBV11-3 and TRBJ2-7, with 9 bases matching TRBD1. Germline values: CDR1 SGHNT, CDR2 YENEEA. The junction had 14 bases not matched to a gene; V was cut back by 5 bases and J by 3 bases. The CDR3 is 17 amino acids. The CDR3 loop reads CASSPDATGTGSYEQYF. Written as DNA, the CDR3 is TGTGCCAGCAGCCCGGACGCGACCGGGACAGGGAGCTACGAGCAGTACTTC.